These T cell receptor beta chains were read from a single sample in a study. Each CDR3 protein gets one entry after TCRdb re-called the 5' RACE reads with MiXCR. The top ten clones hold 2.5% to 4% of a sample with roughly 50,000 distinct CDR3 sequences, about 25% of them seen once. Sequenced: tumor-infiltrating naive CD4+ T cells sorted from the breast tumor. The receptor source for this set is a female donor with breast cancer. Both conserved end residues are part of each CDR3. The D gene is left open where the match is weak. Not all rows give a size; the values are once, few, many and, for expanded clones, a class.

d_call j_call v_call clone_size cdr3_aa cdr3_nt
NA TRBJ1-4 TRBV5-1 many CASRRGTETENEKLFF TGCGCCAGCAGGCGGGGGACGGAAACCGAAAATGAAAAACTGTTTTTT
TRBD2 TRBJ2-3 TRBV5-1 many CASSLSRTRTDTQYF TGCGCCAGCAGCTTATCTAGGACTAGGACAGATACGCAGTATTTT
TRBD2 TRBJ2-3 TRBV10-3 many CAISGTSGTDTQYF TGTGCCATCAGTGGGACTAGCGGTACAGATACGCAGTATTTT
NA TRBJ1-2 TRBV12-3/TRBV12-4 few CASSTANYGYTF TGTGCCAGCAGTACGGCAAACTATGGCTACACCTTC
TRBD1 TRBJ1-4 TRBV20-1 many CSAQDRVQLFF TGCAGTGCGCAAGACAGGGTGCAACTGTTTTTT
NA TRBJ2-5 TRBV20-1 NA CSASWQQETQYF TGCAGTGCTAGCTGGCAGCAAGAGACCCAGTACTTC
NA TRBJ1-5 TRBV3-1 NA CASSPYTGNQPQHF TGTGCCAGCAGCCCCTATACGGGAAATCAGCCCCAGCATTTT
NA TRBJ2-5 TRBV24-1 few CATSDAEHQETQYF TGTGCCACCAGTGATGCAGAGCACCAAGAGACCCAGTACTTC
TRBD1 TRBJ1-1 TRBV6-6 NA CASSKPDRGNTEAFF TGTGCCAGCAGCAAACCAGACAGGGGGAACACTGAAGCTTTCTTT
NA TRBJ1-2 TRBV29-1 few CSVDPWHTF TGCAGCGTTGATCCCTGGCACACCTTC
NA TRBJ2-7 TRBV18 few CASSPPSNYAYEQYF TGTGCCAGCTCACCACCCTCCAACTACGCCTACGAGCAGTACTTC
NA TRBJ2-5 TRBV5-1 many CASSWTARETQYF TGCGCCAGCAGCTGGACAGCCCGGGAGACCCAGTACTTC
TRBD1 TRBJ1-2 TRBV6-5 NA CASSSGSPGGSGYTF TGTGCCAGCAGTTCGGGGAGCCCAGGGGGGAGCGGCTACACCTTC
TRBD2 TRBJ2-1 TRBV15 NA CATSREVWGSGSSYNEQFF TGTGCCACCAGCAGAGAGGTTTGGGGTAGCGGGAGCTCCTACAATGAGCAGTTCTTC
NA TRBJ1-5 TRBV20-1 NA CSASGTVNQPQHF TGCAGTGCTAGCGGGACGGTGAATCAGCCCCAGCATTTT
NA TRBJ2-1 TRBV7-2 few CASSLGGASSSYNEQFF TGTGCCAGCAGCCTCGGGGGAGCGTCGAGCTCCTACAATGAGCAGTTCTTC
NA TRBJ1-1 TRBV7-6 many CASSARTGRTEAFF TGTGCCAGCAGCGCCCGGACGGGACGGACTGAAGCTTTCTTT
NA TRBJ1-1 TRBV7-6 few CASSPPRGPSHTEAFF TGTGCCAGCAGCCCGCCTAGGGGACCCTCGCACACTGAAGCTTTCTTT
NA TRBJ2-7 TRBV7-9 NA CASTSSGDLDEQYF TGTGCCAGCACCTCGTCGGGAGACCTGGACGAGCAGTACTTC
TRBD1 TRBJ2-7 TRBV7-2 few CASRLDRATYEQYF TGTGCCAGCAGACTAGACAGGGCAACGTACGAGCAGTACTTC
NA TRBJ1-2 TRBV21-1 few CASTSTGPNYGYTF TGTGCCAGCACGTCGACCGGGCCTAACTATGGCTACACCTTC
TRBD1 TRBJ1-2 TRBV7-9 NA CASGPWDRDYGYTF TGTGCCAGCGGACCCTGGGACAGAGACTATGGCTACACCTTC
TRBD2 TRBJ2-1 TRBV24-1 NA CTTSDLGLAGYNEQFF TGTACCACCAGTGATTTGGGGCTAGCGGGTTACAATGAGCAGTTCTTC
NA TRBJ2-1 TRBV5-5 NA CASSLDWDFYNEQFF TGTGCCAGCAGCTTGGACTGGGATTTTTACAATGAGCAGTTCTTC
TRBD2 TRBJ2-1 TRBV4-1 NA CASSQVAGGYEQFF TGCGCCAGCAGCCAAGTAGCGGGGGGCTATGAGCAGTTCTTC
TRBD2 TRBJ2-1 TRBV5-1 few CASRPGTSGSTQFF TGCGCCAGCAGACCTGGGACTAGCGGGAGTACGCAGTTCTTC
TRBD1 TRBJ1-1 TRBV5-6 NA CASSLIQGATEAFF TGTGCCAGCAGCTTGATTCAGGGGGCCACTGAAGCTTTCTTT
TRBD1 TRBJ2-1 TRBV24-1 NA CATSDTGTGWNEQFF TGTGCCACCAGTGACACCGGGACAGGGTGGAATGAGCAGTTCTTC
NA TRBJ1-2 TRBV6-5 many CASSPQRDYGYTF TGTGCCAGCAGTCCCCAAAGGGACTATGGCTACACCTTC
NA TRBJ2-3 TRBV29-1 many CSVLGTRSNTDTQYF TGCAGCGTTCTTGGGACCCGGAGCAACACAGATACGCAGTATTTT
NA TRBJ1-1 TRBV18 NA CASSPMGGGRVNTEAFF TGTGCCAGCTCACCAATGGGAGGAGGCCGGGTGAACACTGAAGCTTTCTTT
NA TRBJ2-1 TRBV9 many CASSVGRNNEQFF TGTGCCAGCAGCGTAGGGAGAAACAATGAGCAGTTCTTC
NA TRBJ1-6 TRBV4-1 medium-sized CASSQPYSPLHF TGCGCCAGCAGCCAACCATATTCACCCCTCCACTTT
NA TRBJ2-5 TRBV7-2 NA CASRRGYQETQYF TGTGCCAGCAGGAGAGGGTACCAAGAGACCCAGTACTTC
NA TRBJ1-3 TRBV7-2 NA CASSLPDISGNTIYF TGTGCCAGCAGCTTACCGGATATCTCTGGAAACACCATATATTTT
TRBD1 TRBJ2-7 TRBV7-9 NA CASSLAAGGDEQYF TGTGCCAGCAGCTTAGCGGCAGGGGGCGACGAGCAGTACTTC
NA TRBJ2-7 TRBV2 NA CASSDSGTYEQYF TGTGCCAGCAGTGACTCAGGGACCTACGAGCAGTACTTC
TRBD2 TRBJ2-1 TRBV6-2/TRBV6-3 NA CASSYSSSGNSYNEQFF TGTGCCAGCAGTTACTCGTCTAGCGGCAACTCCTACAATGAGCAGTTCTTC
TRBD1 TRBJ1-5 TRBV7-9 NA CASSSQGRDQPQHF TGTGCCAGCAGCTCACAGGGGCGGGATCAGCCCCAGCATTTT
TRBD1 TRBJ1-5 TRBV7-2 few CASSPRDRGGNQPQHF TGTGCCAGCAGCCCAAGGGACAGGGGAGGAAATCAGCCCCAGCATTTT